A selection of T cell receptor beta chains follows, all from one sample in a study of radiation and T cells in renal cell carcinoma. Clones were read by immunoSEQ multiplex PCR, and TCRdb kept only the in-frame ones, dropping some. In the table there are some 25,000 clones, 58% of which are singletons. This material consisted of tumor tissue, taken from a patient whose treatment was nephrectomy without radiotherapy. The receptors here all came from a man aged 40-50 years with renal cell carcinoma. CDR3s include the opening cysteine and the closing phenylalanine or tryptophan. A D gene is named only where the DNA matches it firmly. The listing skips clone size in some rows; elsewhere it reads once, few, many or a size class.

D gene: TRBD1; J gene: TRBJ1-2; V gene: TRBV15; clone size: medium-sized; CDR3 DNA: TGTGCCACCAGCAGAGGGGGCCTACCAGGGGGTAACTATGGCTACACCTTC; CDR3 protein: CATSRGGLPGGNYGYTF
D gene: TRBD1; J gene: TRBJ1-1; V gene: TRBV7-9; clone size: NA; CDR3 DNA: TGTGCCAGCAGCCTGACAGGGCTGGACACTGAAGCTTTCTTT; CDR3 protein: CASSLTGLDTEAFF
D gene: NA; J gene: TRBJ1-1; V gene: TRBV12-1; clone size: NA; CDR3 DNA: TGTGCCAGCAGCTTTGAAGGGGAAGCTGAAGCTTTCTTT; CDR3 protein: CASSFEGEAEAFF
D gene: TRBD2; J gene: TRBJ2-7; V gene: TRBV7-8; clone size: NA; CDR3 DNA: TGTGCCAGCAGCCCGAGCGGGAGGGACACCTACGAGCAGTACTTC; CDR3 protein: CASSPSGRDTYEQYF
D gene: NA; J gene: TRBJ2-7; V gene: TRBV29-1; clone size: NA; CDR3 DNA: TGCAGCGTTGAGGCGGTGGGGGGTGTCGAGCAGTACTTC; CDR3 protein: CSVEAVGGVEQYF
D gene: NA; J gene: TRBJ2-4; V gene: TRBV21-1; clone size: many; CDR3 DNA: TGTGCCAGCAGCGAAGCCAAAAACATTCAGTACTTC; CDR3 protein: CASSEAKNIQYF
D gene: TRBD1; J gene: TRBJ1-6; V gene: TRBV5-4; clone size: NA; CDR3 DNA: TGTGCCAGCAGCTTGGGCGACAGGGGAGGGTCACCCCTCCACTTT; CDR3 protein: CASSLGDRGGSPLHF
D gene: NA; J gene: TRBJ1-6; V gene: TRBV27; clone size: large; CDR3 DNA: TGTGCCAGCAGTTACGGCTCCTATAATTCACCCCTCCACTTT; CDR3 protein: CASSYGSYNSPLHF
D gene: NA; J gene: TRBJ2-3; V gene: TRBV2; clone size: once; CDR3 DNA: TGTGCCAGCAGTGAAATAGCAGCCACAGATACGCAGTATTTT; CDR3 protein: CASSEIAATDTQYF
D gene: NA; J gene: TRBJ2-3; V gene: TRBV5-1; clone size: NA; CDR3 DNA: TGCGCCAGCAGCCCCCCACATGGAGATACGCAGTATTTT; CDR3 protein: CASSPPHGDTQYF
D gene: TRBD2; J gene: TRBJ2-3; V gene: TRBV7-3; clone size: few; CDR3 DNA: TGTGCCAGCAGCTTAACTAGCGGGAGCACAGATACGCAGTATTTT; CDR3 protein: CASSLTSGSTDTQYF
D gene: TRBD2; J gene: TRBJ2-1; V gene: TRBV6-5; clone size: NA; CDR3 DNA: TGTGCCAGCACTCCCGGGGCTAGCGGGCGCAATGAGCAGTTCTTC; CDR3 protein: CASTPGASGRNEQFF
D gene: NA; J gene: TRBJ2-3; V gene: TRBV6-5; clone size: NA; CDR3 DNA: TGTGCCAGCAGTTACTCGAGAGCGGGCGTCACAGATACGCAGTATTTT; CDR3 protein: CASSYSRAGVTDTQYF
D gene: TRBD1; J gene: TRBJ1-5; V gene: TRBV6-1; clone size: NA; CDR3 DNA: TGTGCCAGCAGTGTCGGGACAGGGAATCAGCCCCAGCATTTT; CDR3 protein: CASSVGTGNQPQHF
D gene: NA; J gene: TRBJ2-3; V gene: TRBV6-1; clone size: NA; CDR3 DNA: TGTGCCAGCAGTGGACAGGGCACAGATACGCAGTATTTT; CDR3 protein: CASSGQGTDTQYF
D gene: NA; J gene: TRBJ1-5; V gene: TRBV11-2; clone size: NA; CDR3 DNA: TGTGCCAGCAGCTTTTTTCTACGCGGGGGTGAGAATCAGCCCCAGCATTTT; CDR3 protein: CASSFFLRGGENQPQHF
D gene: TRBD1; J gene: TRBJ1-3; V gene: TRBV11-3; clone size: NA; CDR3 DNA: TGTGCCAGCAGCGAGGGACAGCGAGGAAACACCATATATTTT; CDR3 protein: CASSEGQRGNTIYF
D gene: NA; J gene: TRBJ1-1; V gene: TRBV5-4; clone size: NA; CDR3 DNA: TGTGCCAGCAGCTTGGACAGGAACACTGAAGCTTTCTTT; CDR3 protein: CASSLDRNTEAFF
D gene: NA; J gene: TRBJ1-2; V gene: TRBV7-2; clone size: NA; CDR3 DNA: TGTGCCAGCAGCTACGGACGGACCTCCTATGGCTACACCTTC; CDR3 protein: CASSYGRTSYGYTF
D gene: NA; J gene: TRBJ2-3; V gene: TRBV28; clone size: NA; CDR3 DNA: TGTGCCAGCAGTCCACGGGGTGCAGCCCTAGATACGCAGTATTTT; CDR3 protein: CASSPRGAALDTQYF
D gene: NA; J gene: TRBJ1-5; V gene: TRBV7-9; clone size: NA; CDR3 DNA: TGTGCCAGCAGCGACGGGGGATCTTACAGGCCCCAGCATTTT; CDR3 protein: CASSDGGSYRPQHF
D gene: TRBD1; J gene: TRBJ2-2; V gene: TRBV19; clone size: few; CDR3 DNA: TGTGCCAGTGGACAGGGTATCACCGGGGAGCTGTTTTTT; CDR3 protein: CASGQGITGELFF
D gene: NA; J gene: TRBJ2-5; V gene: TRBV14; clone size: NA; CDR3 DNA: TGTGCCAGCAGCCAAAATTTTCAAGAGACCCAGTACTTC; CDR3 protein: CASSQNFQETQYF
D gene: TRBD1; J gene: TRBJ1-5; V gene: TRBV19; clone size: medium-sized; CDR3 DNA: TGTGCCAGTTCCCGGGACAGGGTAGGACTGGATCAGCCCCAGCATTTT; CDR3 protein: CASSRDRVGLDQPQHF
D gene: NA; J gene: TRBJ1-1; V gene: TRBV6-5; clone size: NA; CDR3 DNA: TGTGCCAGCAGTTTGTCTGGAACCAACACTGAAGCTTTCTTT; CDR3 protein: CASSLSGTNTEAFF
D gene: TRBD2; J gene: TRBJ2-3; V gene: TRBV7-9; clone size: NA; CDR3 DNA: TGTGCCAGCAGCCTCCGACTAGCGGGAGCGGCAGATACGCAGTATTTT; CDR3 protein: CASSLRLAGAADTQYF
D gene: NA; J gene: TRBJ1-5; V gene: TRBV5-1; clone size: once; CDR3 DNA: TGCGCCAGCAGCTTGGAAGGCGTCCCCAACCAGCCCCAGCATTTT; CDR3 protein: CASSLEGVPNQPQHF
D gene: TRBD1; J gene: TRBJ1-6; V gene: TRBV4-2; clone size: NA; CDR3 DNA: TGTGCCAGCAGCCCCTGGACAGGGGAGATCGGTTCCTATAATTCACCCCTCCACTTT; CDR3 protein: CASSPWTGEIGSYNSPLHF
D gene: NA; J gene: TRBJ2-1; V gene: TRBV6-5; clone size: NA; CDR3 DNA: TGTGCCAGCAGTTATAGTCGCGGCCATGAGCAGTTCTTC; CDR3 protein: CASSYSRGHEQFF
D gene: NA; J gene: TRBJ2-7; V gene: TRBV6-1; clone size: medium-sized; CDR3 DNA: TGTGCCAGCAGTGAGGGCCGAGGAACTGACGAGCAGTACTTC; CDR3 protein: CASSEGRGTDEQYF
D gene: NA; J gene: TRBJ1-1; V gene: TRBV6-5; clone size: NA; CDR3 DNA: TGTGCCAGCAGTTACGGGGGGCTCATGAACACTGAAGCTTTCTTT; CDR3 protein: CASSYGGLMNTEAFF
D gene: NA; J gene: TRBJ2-3; V gene: TRBV11-3; clone size: NA; CDR3 DNA: TGTGCCAGCAGCTTATGGGTTGGAGATACGCAGTATTTT; CDR3 protein: CASSLWVGDTQYF
D gene: TRBD2; J gene: TRBJ2-1; V gene: TRBV5-6; clone size: NA; CDR3 DNA: TGTGCCAGCAGCTCTACCTACCAGCGGGGCTCCTACAATGAGCAGTTCTTC; CDR3 protein: CASSSTYQRGSYNEQFF